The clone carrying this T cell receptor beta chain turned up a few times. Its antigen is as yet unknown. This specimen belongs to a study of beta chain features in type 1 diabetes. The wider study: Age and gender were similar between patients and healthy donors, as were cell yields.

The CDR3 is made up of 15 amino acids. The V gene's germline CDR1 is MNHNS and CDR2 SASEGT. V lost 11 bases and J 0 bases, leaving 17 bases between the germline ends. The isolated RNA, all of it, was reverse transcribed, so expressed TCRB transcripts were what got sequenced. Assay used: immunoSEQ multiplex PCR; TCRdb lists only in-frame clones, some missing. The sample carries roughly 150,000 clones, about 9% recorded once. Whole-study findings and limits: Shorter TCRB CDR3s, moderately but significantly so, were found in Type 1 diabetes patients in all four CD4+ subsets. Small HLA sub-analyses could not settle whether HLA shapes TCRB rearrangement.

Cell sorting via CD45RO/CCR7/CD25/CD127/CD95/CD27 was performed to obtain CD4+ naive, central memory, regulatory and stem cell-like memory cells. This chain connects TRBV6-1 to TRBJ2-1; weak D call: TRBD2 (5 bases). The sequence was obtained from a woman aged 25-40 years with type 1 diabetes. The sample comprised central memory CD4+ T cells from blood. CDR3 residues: CAGRTSGYSYNEQFF. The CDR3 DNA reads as TGTGCCGGAAGAACGAGCGGATACTCCTACAATGAGCAGTTCTTC.